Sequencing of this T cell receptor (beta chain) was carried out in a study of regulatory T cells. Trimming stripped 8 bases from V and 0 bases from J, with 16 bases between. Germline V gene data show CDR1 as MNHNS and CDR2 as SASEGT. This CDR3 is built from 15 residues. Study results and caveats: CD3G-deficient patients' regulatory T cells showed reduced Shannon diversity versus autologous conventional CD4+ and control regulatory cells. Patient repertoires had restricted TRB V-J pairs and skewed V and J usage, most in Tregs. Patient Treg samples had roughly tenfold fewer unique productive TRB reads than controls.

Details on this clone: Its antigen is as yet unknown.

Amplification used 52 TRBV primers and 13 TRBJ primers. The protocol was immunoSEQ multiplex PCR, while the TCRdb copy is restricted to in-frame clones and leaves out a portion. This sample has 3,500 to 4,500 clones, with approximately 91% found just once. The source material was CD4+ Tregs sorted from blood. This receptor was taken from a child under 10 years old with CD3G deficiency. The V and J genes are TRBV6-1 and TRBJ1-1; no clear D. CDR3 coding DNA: TGTGCCAGCCAAAAAATGATAGGGATGAACACTGAAGCTTTCTTT. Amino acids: CASQKMIGMNTEAFF.